Below are 27 T cell receptor beta chains sequenced from a single sample in a study of T cell clonality in common variable immunodeficiency. The data were produced by immunoSEQ multiplex PCR, yet TCRdb's version contains in-frame clones alone and is incomplete. The sample was found to contain 50,000 to 60,000 clones, and every one recurs. The sample consisted of peripheral blood mononuclear cells. Source of these receptors: a person aged 18 to 69 in good health.

This clone was observed many times. The CDR3 extends 3 residues past the end of the read, so its final part is completed from the germline J gene. This chain joins TRBV5-1 and TRBJ1-1, with 9 positions matching TRBD1. CDR1 is SGHRS and CDR2 is YFSETQ in the germline V gene. The CDR3 consists of 15 residues. CDR3: CASSLLATGGAEAFF. The covered CDR3 bases are TGCGCCAGCAGCTTGCTTGCCACAGGGGGCGCGGAA.

Points on this clone: One end of the junction does not line up with germline, which may come from a read error. The CDR3 end lies 3 residues beyond the end of the read and is filled in from the germline J gene. The rearrangement uses TRBV7-7 and TRBJ2-2, with 8 nucleotides matching TRBD1. Germline assignment: CDR1 SSHAT and CDR2 FNYEAQ (reference sequence). The CDR3 totals 17 residues. Partial CDR3 DNA: TGTGCTAGCAGCTTAGCGGCGGGACAGGTGAACACCGGGGAG. The encoded protein is CASSLAAGQVNTGE. The CDR3 in its entirety is CASSLAAGQVNTGELFF.

A note on this clone: The read gets to within 3 residues of the CDR3 end, and the germline J gene fills in the rest. This chain uses TRBV29-1 with TRBJ1-2; D possibly corresponds to TRBD1 (6 bases). This CDR3 is 12 amino acids long. Germline lookup yields CDR1 SQVTM and CDR2 ANQGSEA. The V gene lost 6 bases and the J gene lost 7 bases, with 15 bases spanning the gap. The CDR3 DNA, read in part, is TGCAGCGTGACTAACAGGGCTCGTGGC. The encoded protein is CSVTNRARG. The whole CDR3 protein reads CSVTNRARGYTF.

Only a few counts were recorded for this clone. The junction differs from germline at one of its ends, possibly a read error. The CDR3 end falls 3 residues outside the read, so it is completed with the germline J gene. The gene calls are TRBV7-7 and TRBJ2-3; a weak D match, TRBD1 (6 bases). The CDR3 sequence is 13 residues long. Per germline, CDR1 SSHAT and CDR2 FNYEAQ (reference sequence). CDR3 amino acids: CASSLQGWETQYF. The CDR3 bases that were read are TGTGCTAGCAGCTTACAGGGTTGGGAGACG.

This clone has just a few counts. The chain's CDR3 is CASSPGGQVYTEAFF. The CDR3 bases that were read are TGTGCCAGCTCACCAGGGGGACAGGTCTACACTGAA. The J gene is TRBJ1-1, the V gene TRBV18; the match to TRBD1 covers 8 bases. Read coverage stops 3 residues before the CDR3 terminus; the germline J gene supplies the remainder. The J segment lost 3 bases and the V segment lost 2 bases, leaving 5 bases of the junction unmatched. Germline values: CDR1 KGHSH, CDR2 LQKENI. The CDR3 loop spans 15 amino acids. The full variable domain, its missing parts supplied by reference TRBV18 and TRBJ1-1, is NAGVMQNPRHLVRRRGQEARLRCSPMKGHSHVYWYRQLPEEGLKFMVYLQKENIIDESGMPKERFSAEFPKEGPSILRIQQVVRGDSAAYFCASSPGGQVYTEAFFGQGTRLTVV.

There are many counts of this clone. The sequence runs out 3 residues before the end of the CDR3; the remainder is reconstructed from the germline J gene. V is TRBV20-1 and J is TRBJ2-3, with 8 bases fitting TRBD2. The CDR3 contains 16 residues. V shed 3 bases, J shed 6 bases, and the junction held 14 bases outside the gene matches. Germline V lookup: CDR1 DFQATT, CDR2 SNEGSKA (reference sequence). The CDR3: CSARAPSAGGFDTQYF. The sequenced CDR3 bases are TGCAGTGCTAGGGCACCCTCTGCGGGAGGATTCGATACG.

This clone was found a few times. The chain's CDR3 is CASSLLVAGGTETQYF. The DNA read from the CDR3 is TGTGCCAGCAGCTTGCTGGTAGCGGGGGGGACAGAGACC. This chain connects TRBV13 to TRBJ2-5; TRBD2 matches 11 bases. The sequence runs out 3 residues before the end of the CDR3; the remainder is reconstructed from the germline J gene. CDR3 length: 16 residues. J was trimmed by 4 bases and V by 3 bases; bases with no gene match: 7. Germline CDR1 and CDR2: PRHDT and FYEKMQ (reference sequence).

With respect to this clone: From the germline J gene comes the end of the CDR3, since the read stops 3 residues before it. The chain employs TRBV18 and TRBJ1-2; 9 bases agree with TRBD1. The CDR3 has 18 residues. The germline V gene has CDR1 KGHSH and CDR2 LQKENI. CDR3 bases read: TGTGCCAGCTCACCAACGAAACCGGGACAGGGTTCGAGGCATACC. Amino acids: CASSPTKPGQGSRHT. The full-length CDR3 reads as CASSPTKPGQGSRHTYTF.

In this sample, this clone turned up many times. CDR3 DNA, as far as it was read: TGTGCCAGCAGGACGTCTAGCGGGGATTACAATGAG. Its protein product is CASRTSSGDYNE. The entire CDR3 protein is CASRTSSGDYNEQFF. The gene calls are TRBV11-2 and TRBJ2-1, with 9 bases fitting TRBD2. The read ends 3 residues early relative to the CDR3; the germline J gene fills the gap. V shed 6 bases and J 4 bases; nucleotides not matched to a gene: 7. The CDR3 has 15 residues. Germline assignment: CDR1 SGHAT and CDR2 FQNNGV.

This clone was observed at least ten times. From the germline J gene comes the end of the CDR3, since the read stops 3 residues before it. The rearrangement links TRBV16 to TRBJ2-6, with 7 positions matching TRBD1. CDR1 KGHSY and CDR2 FQNENV come from the germline V gene. J gave up 0 bases and V 2 bases, and 4 bases lay outside the gene matches. This CDR3 has 17 amino acids. The sequenced CDR3 bases are TGTGCCAGCAGCCAACGACAGGGACCCTCTGGGGCCAACGTC. This codes for CASSQRQGPSGANV. The CDR3 in full is CASSQRQGPSGANVLTF.

This clone was counted at least ten times. The read stops 3 residues short of the end of the CDR3; the missing end is completed from the germline J gene. The chain carries TRBV9 and TRBJ2-7; possibly TRBD1 for D (5 bases). Looked up from germline, CDR1 is SGDLS and CDR2 is YYNGEE. V lost 3 bases and J lost 0, with 10 bases in between. The CDR3 is 14 residues long. CDR3 loop: CASSARQSSYEQYF. Incomplete CDR3 DNA: TGTGCCAGCAGCGCTCGACAGTCCTCCTACGAG.

Comments on this clone: The sequence runs out 3 residues before the end of the CDR3; the remainder is reconstructed from the germline J gene. The chain employs TRBV7-6 and TRBJ1-3, with 7 bases that match TRBD1. Germline lookup yields CDR1 SGHVS and CDR2 FNYEAQ. The CDR3 length is 18 residues. With 6 bases clipped from V and 0 bases from J, the junction kept 14 bases outside the gene matches. The CDR3 sequence is CASSYSPGQSFSGNTIYF. CDR3 DNA (partial): TGTGCCAGCAGTTACAGCCCGGGACAGAGTTTCTCTGGAAACACC.

This clone was recorded at least ten times. Incomplete CDR3 DNA: TGCAGTGCTTTAGAGGGACAGGGTGGTTCACCG. Protein product: CSALEGQGGSP. The entire CDR3 protein is CSALEGQGGSPLFF. The J gene is TRBJ2-2, the V gene TRBV20-1, with TRBD1 matching 9 bases. The read terminates 3 residues ahead of where the CDR3 ends, so the germline J gene completes it. CDR1 is DFQATT and CDR2 is SNEGSKA in the germline V gene (reference sequence). The CDR3 has 14 residues.

This clone was recorded many times. The read falls 3 residues short of the CDR3 end, and the missing part is taken from the germline J gene. The chain employs TRBV7-2 and TRBJ1-3, with D tentatively TRBD1 (6 bases). V was cut by 5 bases and J by 6 bases, with 8 bases left in between. Germline V gene sequence: CDR1 SGHTA, CDR2 FQGNSA. The length of the CDR3 is 12 residues. The CDR3 spells CASSDRPNTIYF. CDR3 bases read: TGTGCCAGCAGCGACAGGCCAAACACC. Based on the CDR3 plus reference TRBV7-2 and TRBJ1-3, the full variable domain is GAGVSQSPSNKVTEKGKDVELRCDPISGHTALYWYRQSLGQGLEFLIYFQGNSAPDKSGLPSDRFSAERTGGSVSTLTIQRTQQEDSAVYLCASSDRPNTIYFGEGSWLTVV.

For this clone: The CDR3 is cut off 3 residues early in the read; its end comes from the germline J gene. This chain links TRBV11-3 with TRBJ2-3; TRBD2 might be the D (6 bases). The CDR3 has 15 amino acids. Germline V gene sequence: CDR1 SGHNT, CDR2 YENEEA. Partial CDR3 DNA: TGTGCCAGCAGCAGGCGGGCGGGGCGCCAAGAGACG. It codes for CASSRRAGRQET. The entire CDR3 reads CASSRRAGRQETQYF.

This clone was counted only a few times. The CDR3 end falls 3 residues outside the read, so it is completed with the germline J gene. The J gene is TRBJ1-5, the V gene TRBV19; 9 nucleotides agree with TRBD1. The length of the CDR3 is 15 residues. Germline lookup yields CDR1 LNHDA and CDR2 SQIVND (reference sequence). Trimming removed 6 bases from V and 7 bases from J; junction bases left unmatched: 10. The part of the CDR3 DNA that was read is TGTGCCAGTAGGGAACAGGGGGCTCTTGGCCAGCCC. Protein: CASREQGALGQP. The entire CDR3 reads CASREQGALGQPQHF.

This clone was picked up many times. The read ends 3 residues before the CDR3 terminus; that terminus is restored from the germline J gene. V is TRBV5-1 and J is TRBJ2-7; D is ambiguous. Germline V CDR1 and CDR2: SGHRS, YFSETQ. The V gene lost 4 bases and the J gene lost 6 bases, with 17 bases spanning the gap. CDR3 length: 14 amino acids. CDR3 DNA, as far as it was read: TGCGCCAGCAGCCTAACTCTAGACGCCGGCGAG. Encoded protein: CASSLTLDAGE. The whole CDR3 sequence reads CASSLTLDAGEQYF.

In its sample, this clone was seen many times. Sequencing ends 3 residues short of the CDR3 end; the germline J gene provides the rest. The chain recombines TRBV30 with TRBJ1-2; D is possibly TRBD1 (6 bases). V was shortened by 1 base and J by 4 bases, with 10 bases between the two germline ends. Germline loops: CDR1 GTSNPN, CDR2 SVGIG (reference sequence). The CDR3 has 13 amino acids. The sequenced CDR3 bases are TGTGCCTGGAGTGGACGACAGGTCTATGGC. Amino acids: CAWSGRQVYG. The CDR3 reads in full as CAWSGRQVYGYTF.

This clone was counted many times. Read data end 3 residues before the CDR3 end; the end is taken from the germline J gene. The V and J genes are TRBV6-2 or TRBV6-3 and TRBJ2-5; TRBD2 agrees at 13 bases. The V and J ends lost 6 bases and 6 bases, in that order; junction bases with no gene match: 7. The CDR3 is made up of 15 amino acids. Germline-derived CDR1 and CDR2 are MNHEY and SVGEGT. CDR3 in amino acids: CASSPGGTSGKTQYF. The sequenced part of the CDR3 DNA is TGTGCCAGCAGCCCCGGCGGGACTAGCGGGAAGACC.

This clone was recorded at least ten times. With the read ending 3 residues before the CDR3 end, the germline J gene is used to fill in that end. The chain couples TRBV2 to TRBJ2-3; 7 bases agree with TRBD1. Germline CDR1 and CDR2: SNHLY and FYNNEI. The CDR3 is 13 residues long. The CDR3 DNA, read in part, is TGTGCCGCTCGGGGACAGCCCCAAGAGACG. Its translation is CAARGQPQET. The full CDR3 protein reads CAARGQPQETQYF.

In its sample, this clone was seen many times. From the germline J gene comes the end of the CDR3, since the read stops 3 residues before it. This chain connects TRBV5-1 to TRBJ2-3; 12 bases are shared with TRBD2. CDR1 and CDR2 (germline): SGHRS, YFSETQ. V dropped 3 bases and J dropped 2; count of bases not matched to a gene: 7. CDR3 size: 17 residues. CDR3 loop: CASSSKTSGGHTDTQYF. Incomplete CDR3 DNA: TGCGCCAGCAGCTCGAAGACTAGCGGGGGCCACACAGATACG.

This clone came up many times. The sequence runs out 3 residues before the end of the CDR3; the remainder is reconstructed from the germline J gene. The chain links TRBV2 to TRBJ2-1, with 9 nucleotides matching TRBD1. The CDR3 totals 16 residues. Germline V gene sequence: CDR1 SNHLY, CDR2 FYNNEI. Trimming cost V 6 bases and J 6 bases; bases outside gene matches: 12. The DNA read from the CDR3 is TGTGCCAGCAGCGTCAGACAGGGGGGAACTATCAATGAG. It encodes CASSVRQGGTINE. The full CDR3 is CASSVRQGGTINEQFF.

This clone appeared many times. The read comes to an end 3 residues before the CDR3 does, leaving the germline J gene to fill in the end. V is TRBV7-3 and J is TRBJ2-6, with a tentative D call TRBD1 (6 bases). Trimming left V 5 bases short and J 0 bases short, with 11 bases between. The CDR3 covers 16 residues. Germline lookup yields CDR1 SGHTA and CDR2 FQGTGA. The CDR3 region is CASSPQGGSGANVLTF. The sequenced part of the CDR3 DNA is TGTGCCAGCAGCCCCCAAGGGGGCTCTGGGGCCAACGTC.

This clone was found a few times. The CDR3 end falls 3 residues outside the read, so it is completed with the germline J gene. V and J are TRBV7-6 and TRBJ2-7, with a weak D call TRBD2 (5 bases). CDR1 and CDR2 from the germline V gene are SGHVS and FNYEAQ. V was pared by 0 bases and J by 5 bases, with 11 bases between. The CDR3 loop spans 14 amino acids. The CDR3 DNA, read in part, is TGTGCCAGCAGCTTAGCGGCCGGGGATGACGAG. Protein sequence: CASSLAAGDDE. The full CDR3 protein is CASSLAAGDDEQYF.

This clone came up many times. The DNA read from the CDR3 is TGTGCCTCCAATCTACGAGGGCGGGTCAATGGC. Its protein is CASNLRGRVNG. The whole CDR3 sequence is CASNLRGRVNGYTF. The chain uses TRBV30 and TRBJ1-2; D unclear. The sequence runs out 3 residues before the end of the CDR3; the remainder is reconstructed from the germline J gene. The CDR3 loop spans 14 amino acids. Trimming stripped 7 bases from V and 6 bases from J, with 21 bases between. Germline loops: CDR1 GTSNPN, CDR2 SVGIG (reference sequence).

This clone has a handful of counts. The read terminates 3 residues ahead of where the CDR3 ends, so the germline J gene completes it. J is TRBJ1-2 and V is TRBV19, with TRBD1 matching over 8 bases. Germline lookup yields CDR1 LNHDA and CDR2 SQIVND (reference sequence). This CDR3 region has 15 residues. J gave up 1 base and V 3 bases, and 4 bases lay outside the gene matches. The CDR3 here is CASSMGTGVNYGYTF. The sequenced part of the CDR3 DNA is TGTGCCAGTAGTATGGGGACAGGTGTTAACTATGGC.

In its sample, this clone was seen many times. From the germline J gene comes the end of the CDR3, since the read stops 3 residues before it. The rearrangement uses TRBV29-1 and TRBJ2-3, with D possibly matching TRBD1 (6 bases). CDR3 length: 15 residues. Germline loops: CDR1 SQVTM, CDR2 ANQGSEA. V gave up 5 bases and J gave up 2 bases, with 17 bases separating them. The CDR3 loop reads CSVLEDSAYTDTQYF. The DNA read from the CDR3 is TGCAGCGTTCTTGAGGACAGCGCTTACACAGATACG.